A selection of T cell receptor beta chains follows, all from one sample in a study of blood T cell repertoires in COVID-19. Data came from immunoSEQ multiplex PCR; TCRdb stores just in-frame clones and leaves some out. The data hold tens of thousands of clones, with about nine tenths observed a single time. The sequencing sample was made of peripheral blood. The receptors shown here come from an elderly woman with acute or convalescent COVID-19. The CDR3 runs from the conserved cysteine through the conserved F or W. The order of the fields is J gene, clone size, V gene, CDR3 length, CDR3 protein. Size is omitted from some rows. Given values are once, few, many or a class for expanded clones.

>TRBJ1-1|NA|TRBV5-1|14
CASTARGGNTEAFF
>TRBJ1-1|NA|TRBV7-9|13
CASSLQGNTEAFF
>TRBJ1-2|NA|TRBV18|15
CASSPPNLADYGYTF
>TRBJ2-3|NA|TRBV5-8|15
CASTLAGLNTDTQYF
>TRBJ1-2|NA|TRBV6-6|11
CASGNNYGYTF
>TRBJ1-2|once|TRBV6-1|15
CASSEDFRGGGGYTF
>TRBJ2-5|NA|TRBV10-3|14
CAISETLAEETQYF
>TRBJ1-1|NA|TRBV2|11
CATRTVGEAFF
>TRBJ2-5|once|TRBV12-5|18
CASGLVRSPTGRQETQYF
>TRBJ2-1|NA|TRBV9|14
CASSPGGSYNEQFF
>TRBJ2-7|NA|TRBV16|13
CASSPRRGDEQYF
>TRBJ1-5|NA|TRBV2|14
CASSADIYNQPQHF
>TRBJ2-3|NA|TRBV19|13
CASRGTVTDTQYF
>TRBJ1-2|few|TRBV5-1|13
CASSQGQSYGYTF
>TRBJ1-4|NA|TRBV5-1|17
CASSAEGGWRRNEKLFF
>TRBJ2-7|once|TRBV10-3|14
CAISFLGLNYEQYF
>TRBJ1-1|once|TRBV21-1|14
CASTLGVGNTEAFF
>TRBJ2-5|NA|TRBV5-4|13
CASSLGAPETQYF
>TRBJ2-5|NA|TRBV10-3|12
CAIRGLEETQYF
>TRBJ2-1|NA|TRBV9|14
CASSKGTSYNEQFF
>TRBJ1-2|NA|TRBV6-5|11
CATLTDYGYTF
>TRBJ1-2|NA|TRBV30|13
CAWRPPAGYGYTF
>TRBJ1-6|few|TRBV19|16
CASSQLDRGSNSPLHF